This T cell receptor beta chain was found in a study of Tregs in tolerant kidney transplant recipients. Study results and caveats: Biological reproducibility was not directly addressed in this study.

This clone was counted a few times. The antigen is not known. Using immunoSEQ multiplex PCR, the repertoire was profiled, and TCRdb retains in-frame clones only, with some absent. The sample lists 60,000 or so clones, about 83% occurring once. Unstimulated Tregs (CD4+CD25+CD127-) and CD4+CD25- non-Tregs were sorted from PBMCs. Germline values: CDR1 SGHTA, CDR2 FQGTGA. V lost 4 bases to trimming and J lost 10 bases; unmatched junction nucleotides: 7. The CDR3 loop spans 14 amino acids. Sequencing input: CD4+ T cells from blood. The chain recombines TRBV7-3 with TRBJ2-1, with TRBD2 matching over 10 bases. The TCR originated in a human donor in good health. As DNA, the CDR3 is TGTGCCAGCAGCTCGTACTCTAGCGGGAGCGAGCAGTTCTTC. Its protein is CASSSYSSGSEQFF.